The 26 T cell receptor beta chains reported below all come from one sample, sequenced in a study of Ad26.COV2.S vaccination and SARS-CoV-2 variants. Sequencing used immunoSEQ multiplex PCR; TCRdb keeps in-frame clones, though not all of them. The profile shows over 350,000 clones, approximately 91% of them singletons. Treatment in this sample: some 20 received Ad26.COV2.S at low or high dose, single or two shots; several received placebo; per-sample allocation not given. Sampling occurred on day 63 after the first vaccine or placebo injection. The sample here was peripheral blood, taken in a trial of Ad26.COV2.S vaccine versus placebo. The receptors were gathered from a person between 18 and 65 years old who received the Ad26.COV2.S COVID-19 vaccine or a placebo.

Points on this clone: This specimen includes other DNA sequences encoding the same CDR3. The chain uses TRBV11-2 and TRBJ1-2; possibly TRBD1 for D (5 bases). The V gene lost 5 bases and the J gene lost 0 bases, with 10 bases spanning the gap. Germline CDR1 reads SGHAT; CDR2 reads FQNNGV. The CDR3 spans 14 residues. CDR3 DNA sequence: TGTGCCAGCAGCCTCGGGACGGCTAACTATGGCTACACCTTC. Translation gives CASSLGTANYGYTF.

V gene TRBV20-1 combines with J gene TRBJ2-1; 11 bases agree with TRBD1. The CDR3 has 16 residues. The germline CDR1 and CDR2 sequences are DFQATT and SNEGSKA (reference sequence). The V gene end was trimmed by 3 bases and the J gene end by 0 bases; junction bases not matched to a gene: 4. The chain's CDR3 is CSASGTGGYSYNEQFF. DNA of the CDR3: TGCAGTGCTAGTGGGACAGGGGGTTACTCCTACAATGAGCAGTTCTTC.

This rearrangement joins TRBV18 to TRBJ1-5; D is unclear. Per the germline V gene, CDR1 is KGHSH and CDR2 is LQKENI. The V end was cut by 2 bases, the J end by 6 bases, with 11 bases between. The CDR3 runs 14 residues. Written as DNA, the CDR3 is TGTGCCAGCTCACCAGGTCCCGTCCGTCAGCCCCAGCATTTT. Residues: CASSPGPVRQPQHF.

This clone was detected only once. This sequence joins TRBV29-1 and TRBJ1-5; D remains unclear. Trimming left V 7 bases short and J 3 bases short, with 13 bases between. CDR3 size: 13 residues. Per the germline V gene, CDR1 is SQVTM and CDR2 is ANQGSEA. The DNA of the CDR3 is TGCAGCGCGGGGTTTGGAGACAATCAGCCCCAGCATTTT. Its protein is CSAGFGDNQPQHF.

This clone was found a few times. The chain combines TRBV27 with TRBJ1-6; D perhaps matches TRBD1 (5 bases). CDR3 length equals 15 residues. V was trimmed by 6 bases and J by 7 bases, leaving 16 bases between them. Germline V lookup: CDR1 MNHEY, CDR2 SMNVEV (reference sequence). The CDR3 loop is CASRRGTESNSPLHF. The CDR3 nucleotides are TGTGCCAGCAGGAGAGGGACGGAATCCAATTCACCCCTCCACTTT.

V is TRBV12-5 and J is TRBJ1-1; D not certain. Germline loops: CDR1 LGHNT, CDR2 FRNRAP. Trimming stripped 1 base from V and 1 base from J, with 10 bases between. The CDR3 loop spans 15 amino acids. DNA of the CDR3: TGTGCTAGTGGTTTGGCTGGCAGCCAGAACACTGAAGCTTTCTTT. Translation: CASGLAGSQNTEAFF. The variable domain in full, with the rest retrieved from reference TRBV12-5 and TRBJ1-1, is DARVTQTPRHKVTEMGQEVTMRCQPILGHNTVFWYRQTMMQGLELLAYFRNRAPLDDSGMPKDRFSAEMPDATLATLKIQPSEPRDSAVYFCASGLAGSQNTEAFFGQGTRLTVV.

V gene TRBV10-1 combines with J gene TRBJ1-2; D perhaps matches TRBD1 (5 bases). Germline loops: CDR1 WNHNN, CDR2 SYGVQD (reference sequence). CDR3 length: 13 amino acids. V lost 0 bases to trimming and J lost 5 bases, with 7 bases between them. CDR3: CASSESGDYGYTF. The DNA for the CDR3 is TGCGCCAGCAGTGAGTCGGGGGATTATGGCTACACCTTC.

This sequence joins TRBV6-2 or TRBV6-3 and TRBJ1-5; D unclear. V shed 11 bases and J shed 7 bases, with 18 bases lying between them. The CDR3 runs 13 residues. Germline V CDR1 and CDR2: MNHEY, SVGEGT. CDR3 residues: CAASPVSGQPQHF. CDR3 nucleotides: TGTGCCGCCAGCCCCGTCAGCGGGCAGCCCCAGCATTTT.

This chain connects TRBV6-5 to TRBJ1-2; D is possibly TRBD1 (6 bases). Germline V gene sequence: CDR1 MNHEY, CDR2 SVGAGI. The CDR3 extends over 13 amino acids. Trimming took off 8 bases at V and 4 bases at J, with 14 bases between the two ends. This chain's CDR3 is CASPGRDTYGYTF. The DNA for the CDR3 is TGTGCCAGCCCCGGAAGGGACACCTATGGCTACACCTTC.

The chain carries TRBV7-2 and TRBJ1-2, with D possibly matching TRBD1 (6 bases). Germline CDR1 reads SGHTA; CDR2 reads FQGNSA. The CDR3 sequence is 14 residues long. The germline V and J ends were trimmed by 1 base and 4 bases, with 10 bases remaining between them. The CDR3 nucleotides are TGTGCCAGCAGCTTAGAAAGGGGGGGCTATGGCTACACCTTC. Its protein is CASSLERGGYGYTF.

CDR3 amino acids: CASSALGAGRTEAFF. CDR3 nucleotides: TGTGCCAGCAGCGCACTGGGGGCTGGTCGAACTGAAGCTTTCTTT. The rearrangement links TRBV6-5 to TRBJ1-1, with D possibly TRBD1 on 6 matching bases. Germline lookup yields CDR1 MNHEY and CDR2 SVGAGI. The CDR3 consists of 15 residues. V gave up 6 bases and J gave up 5 bases, with 19 bases separating them.

The chain is built from TRBV19 and TRBJ2-5, with D perhaps TRBD1 or TRBD2 (6 bases each). The V end lost 0 bases, the J end lost 5 bases, and 13 bases lay between the germline ends. Germline values: CDR1 LNHDA, CDR2 SQIVND (reference sequence). The CDR3 spans 15 residues. The CDR3: CASSIDPGGHETQYF. The CDR3 DNA reads TGTGCCAGTAGTATAGATCCTGGGGGGCATGAGACCCAGTACTTC.

The CDR3 DNA is TGTGCCAGCAGCTCGGGGCCTAGCAATCAGCCCCAGCATTTT. This gives the protein CASSSGPSNQPQHF. The chain carries TRBV5-4 and TRBJ1-5; weak D call: TRBD1 (5 bases). Germline CDR1 reads SGHNT; CDR2 reads YYREEE (reference sequence). The CDR3 spans 14 residues. Trimming cost V 3 bases and J 0 bases, with 7 bases left between them.

This chain links TRBV5-6 with TRBJ1-2; a weak D match, TRBD1 (6 bases). Germline CDR1 reads SGHDT; CDR2 reads YYEEEE. The CDR3 is 16 amino acids. The V and J ends lost 0 bases and 4 bases respectively, with 16 bases between them. The chain's CDR3 is CASSLGPRGGGYGYTF. Written as DNA, the CDR3 is TGTGCCAGCAGCTTGGGCCCAAGGGGGGGCGGCTATGGCTACACCTTC.

The rearrangement joins TRBV27 to TRBJ2-5; 9 positions agree with TRBD2. Trimming cost V 3 bases and J 5 bases; bases outside gene matches: 13. CDR3 size: 17 residues. Germline CDR1 reads MNHEY; CDR2 reads SMNVEV (reference sequence). The CDR3, as DNA: TGTGCCAGCAGTTTTAGGCCGGGACTAGCTGGTTTGGAGACCCAGTACTTC. Its translation: CASSFRPGLAGLETQYF.

The CDR3 loop is CASSEITPNTEAFF. The DNA of the CDR3 is TGTGCCAGCAGTGAAATCACTCCGAACACTGAAGCTTTCTTT. The J gene is TRBJ1-1, the V gene TRBV2, with unresolved D. V gave up 2 bases and J gave up 1 base, with 8 bases separating them. Per the germline V gene, CDR1 is SNHLY and CDR2 is FYNNEI. CDR3 length: 14 residues.

As regards this clone: In the same sample, other DNA sequences code for this CDR3. This chain links TRBV27 with TRBJ1-2; 8 bases align to TRBD1. The CDR3 consists of 15 residues. Germline CDR1 MNHEY, CDR2 SMNVEV (reference sequence). V lost 0 bases and J lost 4; bases outside the gene matches: 4. This CDR3 is CASSLSPGTGYGYTF. CDR3 bases: TGTGCCAGCAGTTTATCTCCGGGGACAGGCTATGGCTACACCTTC.

This clone was seen just once. The chain uses TRBV29-1 and TRBJ1-1; D not resolved. V lost 2 bases and J lost 0, with 22 bases in between. The V gene's germline CDR1 is SQVTM and CDR2 ANQGSEA. The CDR3 contains 18 residues. The CDR3 sequence is CSVERSDRRRFLNTEAFF. DNA of the CDR3: TGCAGCGTTGAAAGAAGTGACCGCAGAAGGTTTTTGAACACTGAAGCTTTCTTT.

The count of this clone is one. The V gene is TRBV3-1 (or the pseudogene TRBV3-2), the J gene TRBJ2-5; tentatively, D is TRBD2 (6 bases). This CDR3 comprises 15 residues. V dropped 1 base and J dropped 0 bases, with 9 bases sitting between them. In germline, CDR1 is LGHDT, CDR2 YNNKEL (reference sequence). The CDR3 sequence: CASSQGEADQETQYF. The CDR3 coding sequence is TGTGCCAGCAGCCAAGGGGAGGCAGACCAAGAGACCCAGTACTTC.

The chain is built from TRBV5-6 and TRBJ2-5; 14 bases match TRBD2. Germline-derived CDR1 and CDR2 are SGHDT and YYEEEE. The ends lost 3 bases at V and 1 base at J; junction bases unmatched: 2. CDR3 length: 16 residues. The CDR3 here is CASSYGTSGGQETQYF. In DNA, the CDR3 is TGTGCCAGCAGCTACGGGACTAGCGGGGGCCAAGAGACCCAGTACTTC. Looking up the rest from reference TRBV5-6 and TRBJ2-5 gives the full variable domain: DAGVTQSPTHLIKTRGQQVTLRCSPKSGHDTVSWYQQALGQGPQFIFQYYEEEERQRGNFPDRFSGHQFPNYSSELNVNALLLGDSALYLCASSYGTSGGQETQYFGPGTRLLVL.

The genes are TRBV15 and TRBJ1-5, with TRBD1 as a possible D gene (5 bases). This CDR3 is built from 16 residues. The germline CDR1 and CDR2 sequences are LNHNV and YYDKDF (reference sequence). V lost 0 bases to trimming and J lost 6 bases, with 15 bases between them. The CDR3 nucleotides read TGTGCCACCAGCAGAGATTTTTCAGGGCCCGGTCAGCCCCAGCATTTT. This encodes CATSRDFSGPGQPQHF.

The V call is TRBV20-1, the J call TRBJ1-2, with TRBD1 identical over 9 bases. Trimming at V came to 3 bases and at J to 8 bases, leaving 7 bases not matched to a gene. The germline gives CDR1 DFQATT, CDR2 SNEGSKA (reference sequence). There are 13 residues in the CDR3. Here the CDR3 DNA reads TGCAGTGCTAGTTACAGGGGGCGCGGGGGCTACACCTTC. Protein product: CSASYRGRGGYTF.

This rearrangement joins TRBV5-1 to TRBJ2-3; TRBD1 or TRBD2 may be the D gene (7 bases each). Trimming took off 0 bases at V and 7 bases at J, with 15 bases between the two ends. The CDR3 has 15 residues. The germline V gene has CDR1 SGHRS and CDR2 YFSETQ. In nucleotides, the CDR3 is TGCGCCAGCAGCTTGGTTCAGGGGGAGGGATATACGCAGTATTTT. As protein: CASSLVQGEGYTQYF.

The chain is built from TRBV5-1 and TRBJ1-5; D ambiguous. The CDR3 has 13 amino acids. CDR1 and CDR2 from the germline V gene are SGHRS and YFSETQ. With 5 bases removed from V and 0 bases from J, the gap between germline ends came to 6 bases. The CDR3 reads CASRVDSNQPQHF. CDR3 DNA: TGCGCCAGCAGGGTCGATAGCAATCAGCCCCAGCATTTT.

The chain joins TRBV4-3 to TRBJ2-5, with 13 bases identical to TRBD2. After removal of 3 bases from V and 1 base from J, the junction contained 8 bases not matched to a gene. CDR1 is LGHNA, CDR2 YSLEER, per germline. The CDR3 has 18 residues. CDR3 DNA sequence: TGCGCCAGCAGCCAGGCTGGGACTAGCGGGGACCTCCAAGAGACCCAGTACTTC. This codes for CASSQAGTSGDLQETQYF.

The chain links TRBV10-1 to TRBJ2-3; D gene ambiguous. Trimming stripped 3 bases from V and 0 bases from J, with 7 bases between. The CDR3 consists of 14 residues. Looked up from germline, CDR1 is WNHNN and CDR2 is SYGVQD (reference sequence). This CDR3 reads CASSDLGSTDTQYF. DNA for the CDR3: TGCGCCAGCAGTGATTTAGGGAGCACAGATACGCAGTATTTT.